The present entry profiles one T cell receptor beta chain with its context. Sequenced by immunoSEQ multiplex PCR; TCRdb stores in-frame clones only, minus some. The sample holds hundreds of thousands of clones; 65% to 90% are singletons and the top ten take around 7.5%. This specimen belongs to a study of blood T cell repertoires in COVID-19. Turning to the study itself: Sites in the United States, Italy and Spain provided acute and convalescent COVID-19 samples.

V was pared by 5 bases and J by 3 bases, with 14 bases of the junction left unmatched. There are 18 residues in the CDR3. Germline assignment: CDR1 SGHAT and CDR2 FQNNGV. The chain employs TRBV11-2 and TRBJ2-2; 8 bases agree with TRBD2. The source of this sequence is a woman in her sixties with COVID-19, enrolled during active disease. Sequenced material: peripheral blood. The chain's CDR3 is CASSDPQRRAGDTGELFF. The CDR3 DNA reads TGTGCCAGCAGCGACCCCCAGAGGCGAGCGGGGGACACCGGGGAGCTGTTTTTT.